These 18 T cell receptor beta chains originate from one sample sequenced in a study of cytomegalovirus exposure and HLA in healthy donors. 60 Vbeta and 13 Jbeta primers were used in PCR. Sequencing was performed with immunoSEQ multiplex PCR; in TCRdb, only in-frame clones are kept and a portion is missing. The sample table sets out about 88,000 clones. Sequencing used PBMCs. Receptors originate from a girl between 5 and 17 years old in good health and CMV-seropositive.

The chain is built from TRBV6-5 and TRBJ2-1, with D perhaps matching TRBD2 (5 bases). Trimming left V 0 bases short and J 7 bases short, with 7 bases between. From germline, CDR1 is MNHEY and CDR2 SVGAGI. The CDR3 length is 13 residues. The CDR3 here is CASSYSTRNEQFF. The CDR3 DNA is TGTGCCAGCAGTTACTCCACTAGGAATGAGCAGTTCTTC.

J is TRBJ2-2 and V is TRBV9, with D perhaps matching TRBD1 (6 bases). The CDR3 is 16 amino acids. Trimming shortened V by 0 bases and J by 5 bases, and 14 bases separated the two germline ends. Germline V gene lookup returns CDR1 SGDLS and CDR2 YYNGEE. CDR3 in DNA: TGTGCCAGCAGCGTAGGATCAGGGGCAGGGACCGGGGAGCTGTTTTTT. It specifies CASSVGSGAGTGELFF.

J is TRBJ1-2 and V is TRBV9, with D possibly TRBD1 on 6 matching bases. The CDR3 consists of 13 residues. CDR1 and CDR2 from the germline V gene are SGDLS and YYNGEE. V lost 3 bases and J 7 bases, leaving 13 bases between the germline ends. In nucleotides, the CDR3 is TGTGCCAGCAGCGAGGGGGACACGGGTGGCTACACCTTC. Translated: CASSEGDTGGYTF.

J is TRBJ2-7 and V is TRBV7-9; the D gene is possibly TRBD2 (5 bases). The CDR3 spans 15 residues. Trimming took 2 bases from V and 0 from J, leaving 11 bases between them. The V gene's germline CDR1 is SEHNR and CDR2 FQNEAQ (reference sequence). The CDR3 loop is CASSLSGSISYEQYF. The CDR3 DNA reads TGTGCCAGCAGCTTAAGCGGATCTATCTCCTACGAGCAGTACTTC.

V and J are TRBV9 and TRBJ1-1; D is unclear. Germline V CDR1 and CDR2: SGDLS, YYNGEE. The CDR3 contains 14 residues. V gave up 3 bases and J gave up 1 base, with 10 bases separating them. The CDR3 reads CASSAGMQNTEAFF. The DNA for the CDR3 is TGTGCCAGCAGCGCCGGGATGCAGAACACTGAAGCTTTCTTT.

The chain joins TRBV25-1 to TRBJ1-6; 8 bases fit TRBD1. V lost 4 bases, J lost 0 bases, and 8 bases stayed unmatched. Germline loops: CDR1 MGHDK, CDR2 SYGVNS. The CDR3 is 18 residues long. The CDR3 region has the DNA TGTGCCAGCAGTGCCGGGACAGGCCGTTACTCCTATAATTCACCCCTCCACTTT. As protein: CASSAGTGRYSYNSPLHF.

The CDR3 DNA follows: TGTGCCAGCGGCAGGGGGCGCAAAGAGACCCAGTACTTC. This sequence encodes CASGRGRKETQYF. This chain links TRBV28 with TRBJ2-5, with 8 positions matching TRBD1. With 8 bases clipped from V and 3 bases from J, the junction kept 5 bases outside the gene matches. This CDR3 has 13 amino acids. Germline assignment: CDR1 MDHEN and CDR2 SYDVKM.

The chain employs TRBV6-1 and TRBJ2-1; TRBD1 agrees at 7 bases. Germline lookup yields CDR1 MNHNS and CDR2 SASEGT. The CDR3 is 14 residues long. V was clipped by 8 bases and J by 4 bases; unmatched bases: 8. The CDR3 region is CASYDRDEYNEQFF. The CDR3, as DNA: TGTGCCAGCTATGACAGGGACGAGTACAATGAGCAGTTCTTC.

The V call is TRBV4-1, the J call TRBJ1-5; 10 nucleotides line up with TRBD1. Germline V gives CDR1 MGHRA, CDR2 YSYEKL. J gave up 0 bases and V 1 base, and 6 bases lay outside the gene matches. The CDR3 covers 18 residues. The CDR3 sequence is CASSQGSGTGVSNQPQHF. DNA for the CDR3: TGCGCCAGCAGCCAAGGCTCAGGGACAGGGGTTAGCAATCAGCCCCAGCATTTT.

The rearrangement links TRBV5-1 to TRBJ2-7; D possibly corresponds to TRBD1 (6 bases). Germline V lookup: CDR1 SGHRS, CDR2 YFSETQ. The CDR3 consists of 16 residues. V lost 0 bases and J 2 bases, leaving 15 bases between the germline ends. Here the CDR3 reads CASSLGEARGAYEQYF. DNA for the CDR3: TGCGCCAGCAGCTTGGGTGAGGCCAGGGGAGCCTACGAGCAGTACTTC.

This chain uses TRBV5-1 with TRBJ2-3, with a tentative D call TRBD1 (5 bases). The ends were cut back, 4 bases at V and 2 bases at J, with 11 bases in the middle. This CDR3 has 14 residues. Germline lookup yields CDR1 SGHRS and CDR2 YFSETQ. The CDR3 sequence: CASSNTGNTDTQYF. CDR3 DNA: TGCGCCAGCAGCAACACAGGAAACACAGATACGCAGTATTTT.

The chain recombines TRBV6-1 with TRBJ1-5; 8 bases align to TRBD1. Germline loops: CDR1 MNHNS, CDR2 SASEGT. The CDR3 sequence is 16 residues long. J gave up 2 bases and V 4 bases, and 7 bases lay outside the gene matches. In DNA, the CDR3 is TGTGCCAGCAGTGCCCAGGACAGGGATGGCAATCAGCCCCAGCATTTT. Protein product: CASSAQDRDGNQPQHF.

DNA of the CDR3: TGCGCCAGCAGCCAAGGATCGGGGCAGGGGGGCGAAAAACTGTTTTTT. Encoded protein: CASSQGSGQGGEKLFF. The chain has TRBV4-3 and TRBJ1-4; 7 bases align to TRBD1. The CDR3 covers 16 residues. Germline CDR1 LGHNA, CDR2 YSLEER. J was trimmed by 8 bases and V by 1 base; bases with no gene match: 10.

This chain joins TRBV7-9 and TRBJ1-4; D is unclear. CDR1 is SEHNR and CDR2 is FQNEAQ in the germline V gene (reference sequence). The CDR3 extends over 15 amino acids. Trimming took 2 bases from V and 7 from J, leaving 14 bases between them. Here the CDR3 reads CASSLSEGGSEKLFF. The CDR3 coding sequence is TGTGCCAGCAGCTTATCGGAGGGAGGTAGTGAAAAACTGTTTTTT.

CDR3 sequence reads: CASSLRLAGVLGELFF. The CDR3 DNA reads as TGTGCCAGCAGCTTACGCCTAGCGGGGGTTCTCGGGGAGCTGTTTTTT. V gene TRBV7-2 combines with J gene TRBJ2-2, with 10 bases lining up with TRBD2. The V and J ends lost 2 bases and 7 bases, in that order; junction bases with no gene match: 7. The CDR3 covers 16 residues. Looked up from germline, CDR1 is SGHTA and CDR2 is FQGNSA.

The chain has TRBV30 and TRBJ2-7, with D possibly matching TRBD1 (6 bases). The CDR3 totals 12 residues. Looked up from germline, CDR1 is GTSNPN and CDR2 is SVGIG (reference sequence). V lost 3 bases, J lost 2 bases, and 8 bases lay in between. In DNA form, the CDR3 reads TGTGCCTGGAGGGGGGCTACCTACGAGCAGTACGTC. Its translation: CAWRGATYEQYV.

V and J are TRBV6-5 and TRBJ1-6, with 7 bases lining up with TRBD1. The CDR3 is 15 residues long. The germline V gene encodes CDR1 MNHEY and CDR2 SVGAGI. V lost 6 bases, J lost 8 bases, and 10 bases stayed unmatched. The CDR3 region is CASRTTGASDSPLHF. Here the CDR3 DNA reads TGTGCCAGCAGAACAACAGGGGCTAGTGATTCACCCCTCCACTTT.

Here the CDR3 DNA reads TGTGCCAGCTACGGTAGCGGGGGGACTAGGTATTTT. Its translation is CASYGSGGTRYF. This sequence joins TRBV11-1 and TRBJ2-3; TRBD2 aligns across 10 bases. The CDR3 sequence is 12 residues long. Trimming took 8 bases from V and 14 from J; bases not matched to a gene: 10. Per germline, CDR1 SGHAT and CDR2 FQDESV (reference sequence).